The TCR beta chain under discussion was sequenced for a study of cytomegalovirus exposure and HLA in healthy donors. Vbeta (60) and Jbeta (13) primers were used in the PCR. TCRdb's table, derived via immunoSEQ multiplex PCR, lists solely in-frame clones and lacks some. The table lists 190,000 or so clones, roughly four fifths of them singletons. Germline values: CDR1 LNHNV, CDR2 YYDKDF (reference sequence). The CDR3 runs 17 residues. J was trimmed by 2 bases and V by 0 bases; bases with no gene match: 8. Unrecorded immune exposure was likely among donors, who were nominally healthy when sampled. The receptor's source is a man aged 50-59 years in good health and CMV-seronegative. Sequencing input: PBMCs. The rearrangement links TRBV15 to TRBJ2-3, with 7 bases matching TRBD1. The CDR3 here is CATSRDLNRGATDTQYF. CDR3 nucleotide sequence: TGTGCCACCAGCAGAGATCTTAACAGGGGAGCCACAGATACGCAGTATTTT.